The 12 T cell receptor delta chains below were found in one sample sequenced in a study of delta chains in infants with herpesvirus infections. TCR cDNA was made from PBMC RNA with gamma- and delta-chain-specific primers. TCRdb reanalyzed the RT-PCR reads using CATT. The table lists 630 or so delta-chain clones, 2.7% of them singletons. This sample comprised peripheral blood, obtained at time point 3 of longitudinal follow-up. Source of these receptors: a human donor who was a Ugandan infant, either HIV-exposed or HIV-unexposed (not recorded which).

This clone has only a few counts. One base separates it from a far larger clone, so it is likely a read error. This chain joins TRDV1 and TRDJ2; tentative D call: TRDD2 (5 bases). V was pared by 4 bases and J by 1 base, with 19 bases between. The CDR3 loop spans 18 amino acids. Per the germline V gene, CDR1 is TSWWSYY and CDR2 is QGS. The DNA for the CDR3 is TGTGCTCTTGGGGGGGGTTCGCCTACGGCGAATTTGACAGCACAACTCTTCTTT. It yields the protein CALGGGSPTANLTAQLFF.

About this clone: A far larger clone is only one base removed, so a read error is likely. V is TRDV1 and J is TRDJ1, with TRDD3 matching 11 bases. Germline CDR1 is TSWWSYY and CDR2 is QGS. The CDR3 consists of 23 residues. Trimming at V came to 3 bases and at J to 3 bases, leaving 27 bases not matched to a gene. The chain's CDR3 is CALGERHPPNSWGIRGDADKLIF. CDR3 in DNA: TGTGCTCTTGGGGAGAGGCATCCTCCCAATTCGTGGGGGATACGCGGGGACGCCGATAAACTCATCTTT.

This clone has only a few counts. Given a far larger clone just one base away, this is likely a sequencing read error. Other nucleotide sequences from this sample produce the same CDR3. The chain links TRDV2 to TRDJ1, with TRDD3 matching 12 bases. The CDR3 runs 16 residues. J gave up 1 base and V 6 bases, and 8 bases lay outside the gene matches. Germline V gives CDR1 GEAIGNYY, CDR2 EKD. DNA for the CDR3: TGTGCCTGTAGACAGCTGGGGGATACGATCACCGATAAACTCATCTTT. It yields the protein CACRQLGDTITDKLIF.

As for this clone: A far larger clone is just one base off, so this is likely a read error. This chain uses TRDV2 with TRDJ3, with 10 bases identical to TRDD3. The CDR3 covers 18 residues. Looked up from germline, CDR1 is GEAIGNYY and CDR2 is EKD. The CDR3: CACDTVGGYSWDTRHMFF. The CDR3 nucleotides read TGTGCCTGTGACACCGTTGGGGGATACTCCTGGGACACCCGACATATGTTTTTC.

This clone was counted between two and nine times. This may arise from a read error, as a much more abundant clone is one base away. The same CDR3 arises from other DNA sequences in this sample as well. The V gene is TRDV1, the J gene TRDJ4, with a weak D call TRDD3 (6 bases). The CDR3 sequence is 15 residues long. Germline V lookup: CDR1 TSWWSYY, CDR2 QGS. The chain's CDR3 is CALGRSHWAHRPLIF. For the CDR3, the DNA is TGTGCTCTTGGGCGGTCACACTGGGCACACAGACCACTGATCTTT.

This clone was seen a handful of times. A single base separates this from a much larger clone, so it may be a read error. The rearrangement links TRDV2 to TRDJ3; TRDD3 agrees at 10 bases. This CDR3 spans 19 amino acids. The trim removed 0 bases at V and 4 bases at J, leaving 8 bases unmatched. From germline, CDR1 is GEAIGNYY and CDR2 EKD. The CDR3 is CACDTVWGDTRWDTRQMFF. The CDR3 DNA reads TGTGCCTGTGACACCGTGTGGGGGGATACGCGATGGGACACCCGACAGATGTTTTTC.

To note about this clone: Only one base separates this from a far larger clonotype, so it likely reflects a read error. Other nucleotide sequences in the sample specify the same CDR3. This rearrangement joins TRDV2 to TRDJ1; weak D call: TRDD3 (5 bases). The CDR3 is 16 amino acids. CDR1 and CDR2 (germline): GEAIGNYY, EKD. The V gene lost 1 base and the J gene lost 2 bases, with 16 bases spanning the gap. CDR3 region: CACDTGDSQETDKLIF. Written as DNA, the CDR3 is TGTGCCTGTGACACTGGGGACTCCCAGGAAACCGATAAACTCATCTTT.

Notes on this clone: A read error may be the cause here, since a much bigger clone is one base away. The gene calls are TRDV1 and TRDJ1, with 7 bases matching TRDD3. This CDR3 has 16 residues. CDR1 and CDR2 (germline): TSWWSYY, QGS. J gave up 2 bases and V 4 bases, and 10 bases lay outside the gene matches. This CDR3 is CALGGRSPLGTDKLIF. DNA of the CDR3: TGTGCTCTTGGGGGCCGTTCCCCACTGGGGACCGATAAACTCATCTTT.

This clone has more than one count but fewer than ten. TCRdb attributes to this sequence the protein of a much larger clone, which differs from the DNA translation at residues 17 and 18; a read error is likely, and the protein displayed is translated from the DNA. The chain carries TRDV1 and TRDJ1; 11 bases are shared with TRDD3. This CDR3 has 24 residues. Germline V gene data show CDR1 as TSWWSYY and CDR2 as QGS. Germline trimming cut 4 bases from V and 0 bases from J; bases unmatched to any gene: 28. The CDR3 region has the DNA TGTGCTCTTGGGGGCTGTAGAACCTACGGTCCCCTTTGGGGGATACGCTCGTACACCGATAAACTCATCTTT. Its translation: CALGGCRTYGPLWGIRSYTDKLIF.

This clone counts as large. The V and J genes are TRDV1 and TRDJ1; possibly TRDD3 for D (5 bases). This CDR3 has 18 amino acids. CDR1 is TSWWSYY, CDR2 QGS, per germline. Deletions cut 4 bases from V and 3 bases from J, with 24 bases between. CDR3 sequence: CALGGLLGPLEGADKLIF. DNA for the CDR3: TGTGCTCTTGGGGGGCTATTGGGGCCCTTAGAAGGGGCCGATAAACTCATCTTT.

This clone counts as large. Other DNA sequences in this specimen translate into the identical CDR3. The chain has TRDV1 and TRDJ4; 8 bases line up with TRDD3. Trimming cost V 2 bases and J 1 base; bases outside gene matches: 12. Germline V gene sequence: CDR1 TSWWSYY, CDR2 QGS. The CDR3 runs 17 residues. CDR3: CALGESVVCWGNRPLIF. In DNA form, the CDR3 reads TGTGCTCTTGGGGAATCTGTAGTATGCTGGGGGAACAGACCCCTGATCTTT.

This clone is termed medium-sized (0.01 to 0.1%). V is TRDV3 and J is TRDJ1, with 9 bases lining up with TRDD2. CDR1 and CDR2 from the germline V gene are TVYSNPD and GDNSRS (reference sequence). There are 22 residues in the CDR3. V lost 2 bases, J lost 0 bases, and 28 bases stayed unmatched. CDR3 protein: CAFPLPSYAWGSGILYTDKLIF. CDR3 DNA sequence: TGTGCCTTTCCCCTCCCTTCCTACGCCTGGGGAAGCGGGATTTTGTACACCGATAAACTCATCTTT. Filled out from reference TRDV3 and TRDJ1, the complete variable domain reads CDKVTQSSPDQTVASGSEVVLLCTYDTVYSNPDLFWYRIRPDYSFQFVFYGDNSRSEGADFTQGRFSVKHILTQKAFHLVISPVRTEDSATYYCAFPLPSYAWGSGILYTDKLIFGKGTRVTVEP.